What follows is one T cell receptor beta chain and its context. From blood CD8+ and CD4+ T cells, the TCR beta chain was sequenced. The sample comes from a study of CD8 T cells in Susac syndrome. Random hexamers served to reverse transcribe about 0.5 to 1 ug RNA. immunoSEQ multiplex PCR amplified TCR beta CDR3 across 54 Vbeta, 13 Jbeta. TCRdb recomputed calls from the immunoSEQ multiplex PCR reads with MiXCR, one row per CDR3 protein. The repertoire holds 130,000 to 150,000 distinct CDR3 sequences, with approximately 95% as singletons. The CDR3 extends over 15 amino acids. The J segment lost 5 bases and the V segment lost 6 bases, leaving 6 bases of the junction unmatched. CDR1 MNHEY and CDR2 SVGAGI come from the germline V gene.

V usage is TRBV6-5 and J usage is TRBJ2-2, with 10 bases fitting TRBD2. Sequencing was performed on CD8+ T cells from PBMCs. This clonotype originated in a human donor in good health. The CDR3 sequence: CASSILAGRTGELFF. The CDR3 DNA sequence: TGTGCCAGCAGCATACTAGCGGGAAGAACCGGGGAGCTGTTTTTT.